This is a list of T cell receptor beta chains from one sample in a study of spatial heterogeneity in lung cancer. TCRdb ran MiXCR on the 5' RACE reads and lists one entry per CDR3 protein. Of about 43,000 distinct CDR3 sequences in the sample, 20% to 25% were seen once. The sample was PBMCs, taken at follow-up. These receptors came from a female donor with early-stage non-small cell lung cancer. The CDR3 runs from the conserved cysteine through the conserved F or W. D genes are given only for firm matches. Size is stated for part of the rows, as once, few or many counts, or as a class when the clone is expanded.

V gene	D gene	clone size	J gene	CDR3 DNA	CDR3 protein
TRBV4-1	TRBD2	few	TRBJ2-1	TGCGCCAGCAGCCAAGATCTTGCAGCGGGAGGGGCGAATGAGCAGTTCTTC	CASSQDLAAGGANEQFF
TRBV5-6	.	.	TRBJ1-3	TGTGCCAGCAGCTTCGGTATTACGGACGGTAGGACTGGAAACACCATATATTTT	CASSFGITDGRTGNTIYF
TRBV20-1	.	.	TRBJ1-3	TGCAGTGCTCAGACGTCTGGAAACACCATATATTTT	CSAQTSGNTIYF
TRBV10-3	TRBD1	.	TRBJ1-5	TGTGCCTCAAACAGGGACAGGGGCAATCAGCCCCAGCATTTT	CASNRDRGNQPQHF
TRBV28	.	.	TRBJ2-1	TGTGCCGGCAAACGCTTGGGGCTCAATGAGCAGTTCTTC	CAGKRLGLNEQFF
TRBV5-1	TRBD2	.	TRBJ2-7	TGCGCCAGCAGCTTGGAAAGCGGGAACTACTACGAGCAGTACTTC	CASSLESGNYYEQYF
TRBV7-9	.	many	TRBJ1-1	TGTGCCAGCACCCCCGTTAGTCCCGACACTGAAGCTTTCTTT	CASTPVSPDTEAFF
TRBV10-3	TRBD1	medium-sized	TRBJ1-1	TGTGCCATCAGTGCAGAGGAACAGGGGGTAATAGCTTTCTTT	CAISAEEQGVIAFF
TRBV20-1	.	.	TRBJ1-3	TGCAGTGCTAGGCCGGCTACCTCTGGAAACACCATATATTTT	CSARPATSGNTIYF
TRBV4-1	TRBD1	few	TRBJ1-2	TGCGCCAGCAGCCAAAGGGACAGGACAAATCCCTATGGCTACACCTTC	CASSQRDRTNPYGYTF
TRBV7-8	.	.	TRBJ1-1	TGTGCCAGCAGCCCCCGACCCGTGAACACTGAAGCTTTCTTT	CASSPRPVNTEAFF
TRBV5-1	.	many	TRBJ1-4	TGCGCCAGCAGCCCGGGGGTTAATGAAAAACTGTTTTTT	CASSPGVNEKLFF
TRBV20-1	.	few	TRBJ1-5	TGCAGTGCTAGCGACCATAGGGGCAATCAGCCCCAGCATTTT	CSASDHRGNQPQHF
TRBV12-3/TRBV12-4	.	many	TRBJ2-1	TGTGCCAGCAGTTTAGCGGGGGCCAAGGTTGAGCAGTTCTTC	CASSLAGAKVEQFF
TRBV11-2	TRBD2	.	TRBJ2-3	TGTGCCAGCAGCTACAGCGGGGTAAGGACAGATACGCAGTATTTT	CASSYSGVRTDTQYF
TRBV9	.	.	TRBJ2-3	TGTGCCAGCAGCGCCGCAGGGGCAGATACGCAGTATTTT	CASSAAGADTQYF
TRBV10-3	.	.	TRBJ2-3	TGTGCCATCAGTGAGTCCCTGGATTTGGATACGCAGTATTTT	CAISESLDLDTQYF
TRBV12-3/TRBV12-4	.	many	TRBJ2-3	TGTGCCAGCAGTTCAAACAGGGAGAGCACAGATACGCAGTATTTT	CASSSNRESTDTQYF
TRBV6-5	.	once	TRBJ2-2	TGTGCCAGCAGTCCCACCTTAATCACCGGGGAGCTGTTTTTT	CASSPTLITGELFF
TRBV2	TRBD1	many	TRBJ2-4	TGTGCCAGCAGTGTTTCCCCGACAGGGTGGCAGAACATTCAGTACTTC	CASSVSPTGWQNIQYF
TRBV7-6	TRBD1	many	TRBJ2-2	TGTGCCAGCAGCTCTCCCAGGGGACAGCTTTCGAACACCGGGGAGCTGTTTTTT	CASSSPRGQLSNTGELFF
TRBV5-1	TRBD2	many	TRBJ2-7	TGCGCCAGCAGCCGGACTAGCGGGAGCCACGAGCAGTACTTC	CASSRTSGSHEQYF
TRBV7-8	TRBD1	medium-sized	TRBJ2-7	TGTGCCAGCAGCTTAGTGGACAGGGACTACGAGCAGTACTTC	CASSLVDRDYEQYF
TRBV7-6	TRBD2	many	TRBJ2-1	TGTGCCAGCAGCTTTCTAGCGGGAGCCTACAATGAGCAGTTCTTC	CASSFLAGAYNEQFF
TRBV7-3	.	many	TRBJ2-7	TGTGCCAGCAGCAACGGGAGACGTGACGAGCAGTACTTC	CASSNGRRDEQYF
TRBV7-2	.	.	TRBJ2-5	TGTGCCAGCAGCTTCCCGTGGGGGGAGACCCAGTACTTC	CASSFPWGETQYF
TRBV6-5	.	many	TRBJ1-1	TGTGCCAGCAGTTACAGGAACACTGAAGCTTTCTTT	CASSYRNTEAFF
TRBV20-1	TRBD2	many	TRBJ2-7	TGCAGTGCTAGAGGGGGAGGACTAGTCGGGCAGTACTTC	CSARGGGLVGQYF
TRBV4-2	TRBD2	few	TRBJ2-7	TGTGCCAGCAGCCCCCGACTAGCAGTTTCCGAGCAGTACTTC	CASSPRLAVSEQYF
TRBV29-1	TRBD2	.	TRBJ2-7	TGCAGCGTTGAAGGGGGTAGCGGGAGTAACGAGCAGTACTTC	CSVEGGSGSNEQYF
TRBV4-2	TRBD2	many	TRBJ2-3	TGTGCCAGCAGCCACGAGAGCGGGGGATTTTATACGCAGTATTTT	CASSHESGGFYTQYF
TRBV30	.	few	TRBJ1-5	TGTGCCTGGAGTAGACAGAATCAGCCCCAGCATTTT	CAWSRQNQPQHF
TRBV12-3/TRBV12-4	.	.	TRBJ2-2	TGTGCCAGCAGAAGGGGCTCCAACACCGGGGAGCTGTTTTTT	CASRRGSNTGELFF
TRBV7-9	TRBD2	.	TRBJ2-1	TGTGCCAGCGGACGGGGGGAGCGTTCCAACAATGAGCAGTTCTTC	CASGRGERSNNEQFF
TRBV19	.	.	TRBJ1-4	TGTGCCAGTTTTGACAGACTTAATGAAAAACTGTTTTTT	CASFDRLNEKLFF
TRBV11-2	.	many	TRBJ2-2	TGTGCCAGCAGCTTACCACCTAACACCGGGGAGCTGTTTTTT	CASSLPPNTGELFF
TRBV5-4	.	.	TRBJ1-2	TGTGCCAGCAGCCGTCCCGGGGGCCAAAACTATGGCTACACCTTC	CASSRPGGQNYGYTF